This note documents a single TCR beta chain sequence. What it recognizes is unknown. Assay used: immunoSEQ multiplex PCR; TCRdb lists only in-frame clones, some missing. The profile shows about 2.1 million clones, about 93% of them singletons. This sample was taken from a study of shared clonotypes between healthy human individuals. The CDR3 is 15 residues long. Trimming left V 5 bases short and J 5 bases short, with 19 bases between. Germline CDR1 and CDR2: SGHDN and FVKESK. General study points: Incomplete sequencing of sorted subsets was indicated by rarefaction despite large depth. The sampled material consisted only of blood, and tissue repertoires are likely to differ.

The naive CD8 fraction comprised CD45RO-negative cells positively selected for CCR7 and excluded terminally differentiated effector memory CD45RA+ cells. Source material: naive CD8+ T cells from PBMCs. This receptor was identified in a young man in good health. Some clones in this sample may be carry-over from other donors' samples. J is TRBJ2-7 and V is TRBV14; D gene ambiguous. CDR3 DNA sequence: TGTGCCAGCAGCGCCACCCGGGCCTCAATCCACGAGCAGTACTTC. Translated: CASSATRASIHEQYF.